This entry features one T cell receptor (beta chain) sequence. Its specificity is not known. Deep sequencing aimed at 1 in 200,000 to 1 in 1 million T cells' resolution. Generated by immunoSEQ multiplex PCR, the TCRdb table keeps only in-frame clones and is missing some. This table has some 200,000 clones, 70% appearing once. The sample is drawn from a study of cytotoxic CD8 clonotypes in ibrutinib-treated CLL. Overall study context: Patients attained about 25 partial and 2 complete responses; at median about 70 months, approximately 15 remained remitted while approximately 12 progressed.

Study findings and constraints: Contraction or stability on treatment was seen for public clonotypes, which were uncommon.

Germline V gives CDR1 LGHNA, CDR2 YSLEER. This CDR3 is built from 15 residues. V shed 2 bases and J shed 2 bases, with 13 bases lying between them. This chain joins TRBV4-3 and TRBJ2-7; possible D gene TRBD1, 6 bases. The material was PBMCs, obtained after 12 months of ibrutinib treatment. This clonotype was obtained from a human donor with chronic lymphocytic leukemia. The CDR3 nucleotides read TGCGCCAGCAGCCAATATGACAGGAAAACCTACGAGCAGTACTTC. Its protein product is CASSQYDRKTYEQYF.